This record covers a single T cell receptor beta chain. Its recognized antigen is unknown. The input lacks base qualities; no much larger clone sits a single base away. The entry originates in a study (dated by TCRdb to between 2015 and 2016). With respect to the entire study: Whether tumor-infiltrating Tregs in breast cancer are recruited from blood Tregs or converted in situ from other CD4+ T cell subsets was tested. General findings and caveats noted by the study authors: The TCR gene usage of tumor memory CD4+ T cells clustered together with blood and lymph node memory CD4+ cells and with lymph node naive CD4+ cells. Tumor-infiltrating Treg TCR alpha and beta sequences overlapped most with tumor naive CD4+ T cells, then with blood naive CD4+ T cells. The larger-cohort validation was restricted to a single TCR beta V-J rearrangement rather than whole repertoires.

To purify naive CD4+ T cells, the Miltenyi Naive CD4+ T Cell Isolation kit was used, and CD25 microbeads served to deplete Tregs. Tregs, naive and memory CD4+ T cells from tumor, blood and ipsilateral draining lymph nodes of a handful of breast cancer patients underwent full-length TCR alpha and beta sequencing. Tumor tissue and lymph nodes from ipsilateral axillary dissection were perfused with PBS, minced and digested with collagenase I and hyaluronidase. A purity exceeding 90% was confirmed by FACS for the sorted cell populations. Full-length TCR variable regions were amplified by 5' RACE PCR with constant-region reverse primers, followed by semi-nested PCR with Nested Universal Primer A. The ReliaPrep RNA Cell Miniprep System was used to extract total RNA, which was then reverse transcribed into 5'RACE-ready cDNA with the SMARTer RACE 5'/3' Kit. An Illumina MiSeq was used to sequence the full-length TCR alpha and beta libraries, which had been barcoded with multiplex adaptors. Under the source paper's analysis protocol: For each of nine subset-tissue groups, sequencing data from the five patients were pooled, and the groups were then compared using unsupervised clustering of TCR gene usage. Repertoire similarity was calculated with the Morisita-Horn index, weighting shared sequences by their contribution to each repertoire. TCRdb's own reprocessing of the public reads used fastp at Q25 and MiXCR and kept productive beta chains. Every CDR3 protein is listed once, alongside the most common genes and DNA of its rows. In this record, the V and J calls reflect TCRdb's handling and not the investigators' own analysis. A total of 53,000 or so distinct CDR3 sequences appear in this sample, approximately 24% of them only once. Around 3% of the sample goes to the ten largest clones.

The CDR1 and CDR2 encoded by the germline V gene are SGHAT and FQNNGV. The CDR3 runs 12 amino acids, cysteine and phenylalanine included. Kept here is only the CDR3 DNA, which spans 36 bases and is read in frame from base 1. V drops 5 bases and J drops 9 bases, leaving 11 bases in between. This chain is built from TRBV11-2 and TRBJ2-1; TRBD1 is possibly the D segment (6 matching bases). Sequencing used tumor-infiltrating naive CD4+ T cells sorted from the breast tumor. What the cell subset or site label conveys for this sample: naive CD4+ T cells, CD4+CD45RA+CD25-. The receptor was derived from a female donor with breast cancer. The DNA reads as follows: TGTGCCAGCAGCAAGACAGGCGTTGAGCAGTTCTTC. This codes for CASSKTGVEQFF.